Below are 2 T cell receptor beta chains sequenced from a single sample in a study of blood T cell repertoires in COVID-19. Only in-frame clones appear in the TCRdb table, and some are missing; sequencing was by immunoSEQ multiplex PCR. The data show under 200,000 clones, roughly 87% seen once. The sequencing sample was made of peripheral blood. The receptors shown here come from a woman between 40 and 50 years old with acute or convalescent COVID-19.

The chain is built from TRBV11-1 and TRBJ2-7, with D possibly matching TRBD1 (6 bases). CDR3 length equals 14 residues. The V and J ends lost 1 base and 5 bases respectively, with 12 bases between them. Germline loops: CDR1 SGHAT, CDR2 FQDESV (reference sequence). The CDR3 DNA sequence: TGTGCCAGCAGCTTAGGGGCAGGGGTGGACGAGCAGTACTTC. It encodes CASSLGAGVDEQYF.

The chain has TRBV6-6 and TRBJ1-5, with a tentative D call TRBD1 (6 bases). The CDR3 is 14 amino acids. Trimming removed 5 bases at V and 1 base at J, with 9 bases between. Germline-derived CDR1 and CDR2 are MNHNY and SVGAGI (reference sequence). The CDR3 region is CASSRQASNQPQHF. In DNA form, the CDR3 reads TGTGCCAGCAGTAGACAGGCAAGCAATCAGCCCCAGCATTTT.